What follows are 31 T cell receptor beta chains derived from one specimen sequenced in a study of post-analysis software for immune sequencing data. Unique molecular identifiers tagged the TCR beta cDNA libraries. MiXCR, applied by TCRdb to the PCR reads, yields one record per CDR3 protein. The sample has approximately 690,000 distinct CDR3 sequences, around 60% seen once. Their antigens remain unidentified. Study-wide results and caveats: Roughly five TRBV segments occurring more often in patients than controls included TRBV5-6, TRBV5-1 and TRBV20-1.

Specimen: blood. The receptors were gathered from a girl aged 2 to 10 with multiple sclerosis.

The rearrangement joins TRBV4-2 to TRBJ2-7, with D uncertain. V lost 1 base and J 2 bases, leaving 6 bases between the germline ends. The CDR3 is made up of 13 amino acids. Germline V gene sequence: CDR1 LGHNA, CDR2 YNFKEQ. Written as DNA, the CDR3 is TGTGCCAGCAGCCAAGGATGGCCCTACGAGCAGTACTTC. It yields the protein CASSQGWPYEQYF.

V usage is TRBV20-1 and J usage is TRBJ2-7; TRBD2 agrees at 8 bases. V lost 3 bases, J lost 2 bases, and 9 bases stayed unmatched. The CDR3 has 15 amino acids. CDR1 and CDR2 from the germline V gene are DFQATT and SNEGSKA (reference sequence). CDR3 region: CSASPGGVKPYEQYF. The CDR3 DNA reads TGCAGTGCTAGCCCGGGGGGGGTAAAGCCCTACGAGCAGTACTTC.

The rearrangement links TRBV3-1 to TRBJ2-3; 7 bases are a match to TRBD2. Trimming removed 1 base from V and 3 bases from J; junction bases left unmatched: 7. Per germline, CDR1 LGHDT and CDR2 YNNKEL (reference sequence). The CDR3 is 16 amino acids. The CDR3 is CASSQGQRGYTDTQYF. The CDR3 DNA reads TGTGCCAGCAGCCAAGGACAGCGGGGCTATACAGATACGCAGTATTTT.

This clonotype occurred a few times. The chain couples TRBV7-2 to TRBJ1-2; D possibly corresponds to TRBD1 (5 bases). Germline V gene lookup returns CDR1 SGHTA and CDR2 FQGNSA. The germline V and J ends were trimmed by 4 bases and 7 bases, with 16 bases remaining between them. This CDR3 is built from 14 residues. As DNA, the CDR3 is TGTGCCAGCAGCTCCAACCCGGGGGTCGGTGGCTACACCTTC. This sequence encodes CASSSNPGVGGYTF.

The sample holds a few counts of this clonotype. The rearrangement joins TRBV7-9 to TRBJ1-2, with TRBD1 matching 7 bases. Germline values: CDR1 SEHNR, CDR2 FQNEAQ (reference sequence). V lost 6 bases to trimming and J lost 2 bases; unmatched junction nucleotides: 3. This CDR3 has 13 amino acids. The CDR3 is CASSHRGNYGYTF. In nucleotides, the CDR3 is TGTGCCAGCAGTCACAGGGGCAACTATGGCTACACCTTC.

This chain joins TRBV3-1 and TRBJ1-2, with no clear D. V was clipped by 3 bases and J by 0 bases, with 8 bases between them. Germline V gene lookup returns CDR1 LGHDT and CDR2 YNNKEL (reference sequence). This CDR3 has 14 residues. This CDR3 reads CASSHPSSNYGYTF. In DNA form, the CDR3 reads TGTGCCAGCAGCCACCCGTCTTCTAACTATGGCTACACCTTC.

The chain combines TRBV6-1 with TRBJ2-5; D uncertain. Trimming took 4 bases from V and 0 from J, leaving 9 bases between them. The germline V gene encodes CDR1 MNHNS and CDR2 SASEGT. CDR3 length equals 14 residues. The CDR3 sequence: CASSARPYQETQYF. In nucleotides, the CDR3 is TGTGCCAGCAGTGCCCGGCCGTACCAAGAGACCCAGTACTTC.

This chain uses TRBV20-1 with TRBJ1-2; TRBD1 agrees at 9 bases. V dropped 5 bases and J dropped 6; count of bases not matched to a gene: 4. The CDR3 is 12 amino acids. The germline V gene has CDR1 DFQATT and CDR2 SNEGSKA (reference sequence). CDR3 sequence (DNA): TGCAGTGCTGCCGGGACAGGGAATGGCTACACCTTC. This codes for CSAAGTGNGYTF.

The rearrangement links TRBV6-5 to TRBJ2-7, with 9 positions matching TRBD1. Trimming at V came to 2 bases and at J to 3 bases, leaving 5 bases not matched to a gene. The CDR3 is 15 residues long. Per germline, CDR1 MNHEY and CDR2 SVGAGI. In DNA form, the CDR3 reads TGTGCCAGCAGTTACGGACGGGACAGGGACTACGAGCAGTACTTC. It yields the protein CASSYGRDRDYEQYF.

The chain links TRBV6-6 to TRBJ2-7, with D perhaps TRBD1 or TRBD2 (5 bases each). The J call could be wrong; TRBJ2-5 is a better fit for the DNA end. Per the germline V gene, CDR1 is MNHNY and CDR2 is SVGAGI (reference sequence). CDR3 length: 15 amino acids. The CDR3 loop reads CASSLLGDLGETQYF. The CDR3 DNA reads as TGTGCCAGCAGTTTACTTGGGGACCTAGGAGAGACCCAGTACTTC.

V and J are TRBV12-3 or TRBV12-4 and TRBJ2-1, with TRBD2 matching 9 bases. This CDR3 comprises 14 residues. After removal of 8 bases from V and 12 bases from J, the junction contained 14 bases not matched to a gene. CDR3 nucleotides: TGTGCCAGCCAGGCGGGAGGGCCATTAGTCGGGCAGTTCTTC. Residues: CASQAGGPLVGQFF.

The rearrangement joins TRBV15 to TRBJ2-1, with no clear D. The germline V and J ends were trimmed by 1 base and 5 bases, with 18 bases remaining between them. The CDR3 contains 17 residues. Germline values: CDR1 LNHNV, CDR2 YYDKDF (reference sequence). The CDR3 protein is CATSRVPSSQINNEQFF. DNA for the CDR3: TGTGCCACCAGCAGAGTCCCCAGCTCCCAGATTAACAATGAGCAGTTCTTC.

The chain carries TRBV18 and TRBJ2-3; TRBD1 agrees at 9 bases. The V and J ends lost 4 bases and 4 bases, in that order; junction bases with no gene match: 6. Germline V lookup: CDR1 KGHSH, CDR2 LQKENI. The CDR3 spans 15 residues. The CDR3 protein is CASSHRDRASDTQYF. CDR3 nucleotides: TGTGCCAGCTCACACCGGGACAGGGCGTCAGATACGCAGTATTTT.

This sequence joins TRBV6-4 and TRBJ2-2, with D possibly being TRBD1 (6 bases). Germline values: CDR1 MRHNA, CDR2 SNTAGT. V lost 8 bases and J 0 bases, leaving 13 bases between the germline ends. The CDR3 spans 15 residues. CDR3 DNA sequence: TGTGCCAGCCTAACCGACAGGCCGAACACCGGGGAGCTGTTTTTT. Translating gives CASLTDRPNTGELFF.

The gene calls are TRBV7-2 and TRBJ2-5; tentatively, D is TRBD2 (7 bases). Trimming stripped 1 base from V and 4 bases from J, with 10 bases between. This CDR3 is 14 amino acids long. Germline CDR1 and CDR2: SGHTA and FQGNSA. The CDR3, as DNA: TGTGCCAGCAGCTTAGGGAGGGGGGGAGAGACCCAGTACTTC. Translation: CASSLGRGGETQYF.

The chain joins TRBV7-9 to TRBJ1-2; no definite D call. Germline V gene data show CDR1 as SEHNR and CDR2 as FQNEAQ (reference sequence). The CDR3 runs to 16 residues. Trimming removed 5 bases from V and 6 bases from J, with 22 bases in between. The CDR3 spells CASSPLVGDVVDGYTF. Here the CDR3 DNA reads TGTGCCAGCAGCCCCCTAGTGGGAGACGTGGTTGATGGCTACACCTTC.

The chain recombines TRBV20-1 with TRBJ2-1; no firm D call. The germline V and J ends were trimmed by 2 bases and 7 bases, with 12 bases remaining between them. CDR3 length: 13 amino acids. Germline V CDR1 and CDR2: DFQATT, SNEGSKA (reference sequence). The DNA for the CDR3 is TGCAGTGCTAGACGATTGGGCACGAATGAGCAGTTCTTC. It yields the protein CSARRLGTNEQFF.

This clonotype showed up just a few times. The V call is TRBV29-1, the J call TRBJ2-7; D remains unclear. The better agreement between TRBJ2-5 and the DNA end casts doubt on the J call. Germline-derived CDR1 and CDR2 are SQVTM and ANQGSEA. The CDR3 contains 15 residues. The CDR3 sequence: CSVAPGNYAGETQYF. The DNA of the CDR3 is TGCAGCGTCGCGCCGGGCAACTACGCCGGGGAGACCCAGTACTTC.

V and J are TRBV6-1 and TRBJ2-3; D gene unclear. The CDR3 is made up of 14 amino acids. The ends were cut back, 4 bases at V and 0 bases at J, with 8 bases in the middle. Germline V gives CDR1 MNHNS, CDR2 SASEGT. Here the CDR3 DNA reads TGTGCCAGCAGTGTAAGGCAGAGCACAGATACGCAGTATTTT. It is translated as CASSVRQSTDTQYF.

A single count supports this clonotype. V usage is TRBV12-3 or TRBV12-4 and J usage is TRBJ2-7; TRBD1 matches 7 bases. The CDR3 totals 14 residues. Germline trimming cut 6 bases from V and 4 bases from J; bases unmatched to any gene: 9. CDR3 sequence reads: CASSPTGLEYEQYF. CDR3 coding DNA: TGTGCCAGCAGCCCGACAGGGCTGGAGTACGAGCAGTACTTC.

The rearrangement links TRBV29-1 to TRBJ2-7; D gene unclear. Germline V gene lookup returns CDR1 SQVTM and CDR2 ANQGSEA. V was trimmed by 4 bases and J by 4 bases, leaving 17 bases between them. The CDR3 loop spans 14 amino acids. CDR3 bases: TGCAGCGTTGCTGGGTCGTTCGACACGTACGAGCAGTACTTC. Translation gives CSVAGSFDTYEQYF.

This clonotype occurred a few times. The genes are TRBV4-1 and TRBJ2-1; 10 bases agree with TRBD2. The V gene's germline CDR1 is MGHRA and CDR2 YSYEKL. CDR3 size: 16 residues. The J segment lost 8 bases and the V segment lost 1 base, leaving 8 bases of the junction unmatched. The CDR3 loop is CASSQGQREGLDEQFF. In DNA, the CDR3 is TGCGCCAGCAGCCAAGGGCAGCGGGAGGGGTTGGATGAGCAGTTCTTC.

The chain is built from TRBV9 and TRBJ2-3, with D unresolved. Trimming removed 0 bases from V and 1 base from J, with 6 bases in between. There are 14 residues in the CDR3. Germline CDR1 SGDLS, CDR2 YYNGEE. CDR3 coding DNA: TGTGCCAGCAGCGTAGAGCCTGGCACAGATACGCAGTATTTT. It specifies CASSVEPGTDTQYF.

The chain combines TRBV20-1 with TRBJ1-2; 7 bases are shared with TRBD1. Trimming at V came to 7 bases and at J to 4 bases, leaving 6 bases not matched to a gene. The CDR3 runs 12 residues. Looked up from germline, CDR1 is DFQATT and CDR2 is SNEGSKA (reference sequence). CDR3 nucleotide sequence: TGCAGTGGGGGACAGCAACTCTATGGCTACACCTTC. Translated, it gives CSGGQQLYGYTF.

The CDR3 loop is CASSQGVSREQYF. In DNA, the CDR3 is TGTGCCAGCAGCCAAGGAGTCTCGAGGGAGCAGTACTTC. The V gene is TRBV4-2, the J gene TRBJ2-7; D gene ambiguous. The V end lost 1 base, the J end lost 7 bases, and 11 bases lay between the germline ends. The CDR3 is 13 residues long. CDR1 and CDR2 from the germline V gene are LGHNA and YNFKEQ.

This chain links TRBV7-2 with TRBJ2-1; TRBD2 agrees at 13 bases. V lost 6 bases and J lost 9; bases outside the gene matches: 5. CDR1 SGHTA and CDR2 FQGNSA come from the germline V gene. The CDR3 sequence is 14 residues long. The CDR3 DNA sequence: TGTGCCAGCAGACCAAGGACTAGCGGGGGTGAGCAGTTCTTC. Its protein product is CASRPRTSGGEQFF.

The genes are TRBV29-1 and TRBJ2-1, with 10 bases matching TRBD2. Trimming removed 4 bases from V and 2 bases from J; junction bases left unmatched: 5. The CDR3 is made up of 15 amino acids. Germline V gene sequence: CDR1 SQVTM, CDR2 ANQGSEA. CDR3 DNA: TGCAGCGTTGGTCGGAGCGGGAGGGCCTACAATGAGCAGTTCTTC. Encoded protein: CSVGRSGRAYNEQFF.

This clonotype turned up a few times. The gene calls are TRBV2 and TRBJ2-1, with a tentative D call TRBD1 (6 bases). The CDR3 has 11 residues. Germline V CDR1 and CDR2: SNHLY, FYNNEI. V lost 8 bases and J 7 bases, leaving 9 bases between the germline ends. The CDR3 spells CASLRGNEQFF. The CDR3 DNA sequence: TGTGCCAGCCTGAGGGGGAATGAGCAGTTCTTC.

The gene calls are TRBV5-1 and TRBJ2-3; weak D call: TRBD1 (6 bases). Trimming pared 7 bases from V and 7 bases from J, leaving 19 bases between. This CDR3 is built from 14 residues. Per germline, CDR1 SGHRS and CDR2 YFSETQ. CDR3 loop: CASADRTWMNTQYF. The DNA of the CDR3 is TGCGCCAGCGCCGACAGGACCTGGATGAATACGCAGTATTTT.

This rearrangement joins TRBV4-2 to TRBJ1-1, with a possible D match to TRBD1 (5 bases). The V gene lost 1 base and the J gene lost 7 bases, with 13 bases spanning the gap. Looked up from germline, CDR1 is LGHNA and CDR2 is YNFKEQ. This CDR3 region has 14 residues. The CDR3 nucleotides are TGTGCCAGCAGCCAAGGGGGGAAAGCAAATGAAGCTTTCTTT. Translated: CASSQGGKANEAFF.

The chain couples TRBV12-3 or TRBV12-4 to TRBJ1-2, with TRBD1 matching over 10 bases. Trimming removed 5 bases from V and 5 bases from J; junction bases left unmatched: 11. The CDR3 length is 16 residues. For the CDR3, the DNA is TGTGCCAGCAGTCCCGACAGGGGGCGAAGCGTTTATGGCTACACCTTC. Its translation is CASSPDRGRSVYGYTF.